A selection of T cell receptor beta chains follows, all from one sample in a study of response to subunit inactivated influenza vaccine. TCRdb called the RT-PCR reads again in MiXCR, with one record for every CDR3 protein. There are over 800,000 distinct CDR3 sequences in the sample; less than 25% occur only once, and roughly 10% lies in the top ten. Sequencing was performed on PBMCs from blood, taken around 5 days after vaccination. These receptor sequences come from a man aged 50 to 59 who received an inactivated influenza vaccine. The conserved cysteine and the conserved F or W are not part of the CDR3 here.

v_call | cdr3_aa
TRBV6-5 | ASSYSKLRYGYT
TRBV6-1 | ASSLKREADTQY
TRBV9 | ASSSRQVRGNEQF
TRBV7-6 | ASSQGGGVGYEQY
TRBV6-4 | ASRPGGGSTEAF
TRBV20-1 | SVPWWGKDEKLF
TRBV20-1 | SARGLGSQETQY
TRBV20-1 | SARDLAGGWDEQF
TRBV10-3 | AISPRLAGEQY
TRBV7-2 | ASSLVYQGGPDTQY
TRBV12-3/TRBV12-4 | ASSLAPYGSTGELF
TRBV5-1 | ASSLRPAGANTGELF
TRBV7-9 | ASSPSPDWETQY
TRBV12-3/TRBV12-4 | ASSLNTGYNEQF
TRBV20-1 | SADHTDTQY
TRBV27 | ASSLAGGRGINSPLH
TRBV15 | ATSRDKYNEQF
TRBV6-5 | ASSYRGPGGETQY
TRBV10-3 | ASTQAGGRETQY
TRBV4-3 | ASSQADTSSGNTIY
TRBV27 | ASSSTGGSDEAF
TRBV6-5 | ASSLQTSGANVLT
TRBV7-9 | ASSTPSQGQVNNEQF
TRBV20-1 | SAADRTYGYT
TRBV5-5 | ASSRGRENTIY
TRBV2 | ASIIYRGYEQY
TRBV30 | AWSVRGGTDTQY
TRBV30 | AWSGTAGQPQH
TRBV7-6 | ASSARTSGGYNEQF
TRBV5-1 | ASSLAGTGWSMNTEAF
TRBV10-2 | ASMKGNYEQY
TRBV11-2 | ASSAPGQVFYEQY
TRBV20-1 | SAYGQNEKLF
TRBV25-1 | ASSEGQYYGYT
TRBV20-1 | SARDATSKSSYNSPLH
TRBV3-1 | ASSGRDRYNEQF
TRBV9 | ASSVGPSGTDTQY
TRBV6-7 | ASSYGTGKAHEQY
TRBV5-1 | ASSFNSGSIQY
TRBV10-1 | ASSESPGQGYEQY
TRBV5-6 | ASSSADEQF
TRBV4-3 | ASSQDEGVSYGYT
TRBV7-9 | ASSLTSGIGDTQY
TRBV5-8 | ASSLDSVYGYT
TRBV29-1 | SVECRKVSPLH
TRBV20-1 | SAPGGYSTDTQY
TRBV18 | ASSPPPGTGGLYEQY
TRBV7-2 | ASSLRFLKPSGGWETQY
TRBV12-3/TRBV12-4 | ASSLLRLAGGQTGELF
TRBV20-1 | SAIDTGTSRWYGDTQY